These T cell receptor beta chains were read from a single sample in a study of T cells after yellow fever vaccination. A single record per CDR3 protein comes from TCRdb applying MiXCR to the 5' RACE reads. The table lists approximately 74,000 distinct CDR3 sequences, roughly 7.4% of them singletons. The input for sequencing was CD8+ T cells sorted from PBMCs, taken 4 to 6 days after the first yellow fever vaccination. These receptors all stem from a man aged 18 to 30 who received the YFV17D yellow fever vaccine. CDR3s include the opening cysteine and the closing phenylalanine or tryptophan. The D gene is left open where the match is weak. Size is stated for part of the rows, as once, few or many counts, or as a class when the clone is expanded.

d_gene,v_gene,j_gene,abundance,CDR3nt,CDR3aa
TRBD2,TRBV6-2/TRBV6-3,TRBJ2-2,.,TGTGCCAGCAGCGCCACTAGCGGGGGGTCCACCGGGGAGCTGTTTTTT,CASSATSGGSTGELFF
.,TRBV7-2,TRBJ2-7,.,TGTCCCAGCAGCATGATCAGGGTGACCGGCGAGCAGTACTTC,CPSSMIRVTGEQYF
.,TRBV19,TRBJ2-5,.,TGTGCCAGTAGTATAAAGGCTTGGAACCAACAAGAGACCCAGTACTTC,CASSIKAWNQQETQYF
.,TRBV5-5,TRBJ2-3,.,TGTGCCAGCGGGTCCCGGAGGTCGGGTGGGGACACAGATACGCAGTATTTT,CASGSRRSGGDTDTQYF
TRBD1,TRBV4-1,TRBJ2-1,.,TGCGCCAGCAGCTCCCGACAGGGGAATAAGGATGAGCAGTTCTTC,CASSSRQGNKDEQFF
.,TRBV11-2,TRBJ2-3,.,TGTGCCAGCAGCTTAGGGGTGACTAGCACAGATACGCAGTATTTT,CASSLGVTSTDTQYF
.,TRBV7-9,TRBJ1-1,few,TGTGCCAGCAGCTTAGCGCAGGTCTCGGACACTGAAGCTTTCTTT,CASSLAQVSDTEAFF
.,TRBV7-2,TRBJ2-1,.,TGTGCCAGCAGCTTAGTCCTAGCCTACAATGAGCAGTTCTTC,CASSLVLAYNEQFF
TRBD1,TRBV10-3,TRBJ2-1,few,TGTGCCATCAGTCCTGGCCCCGGACAGGAGATCCTGAGTGGGGTGGATGAGCAGTTCTTC,CAISPGPGQEILSGVDEQFF
.,TRBV27,TRBJ2-7,many,TGTGCCAGCACGGGGACACTGGTCACCTACGAGCAGTACTTC,CASTGTLVTYEQYF
TRBD2,TRBV3-1,TRBJ2-3,many,TGTGCCAGCAGCCCTAGCGGGGGTCCCACAGATACGCAGTATTTT,CASSPSGGPTDTQYF
TRBD1,TRBV4-3,TRBJ1-2,many,TGCGCCAGCAGCCAGAGGACAGGCTCTAACTATGGCTACACCTTC,CASSQRTGSNYGYTF
.,TRBV29-1,TRBJ2-5,few,TGCAGCTTCTTAGTCGGAGAGACCCAGTACTTC,CSFLVGETQYF
TRBD1,TRBV12-3/TRBV12-4,TRBJ2-7,many,TGTGCCAGCAGCCCTGGACAGGGCCTCTCCTACGAGCAGTACTTC,CASSPGQGLSYEQYF
.,TRBV5-1,TRBJ2-1,many,TGCGCCAGCAGCTTGGCCGGGGGCAGGGCCGGCTACAATGAGCAGTTCTTC,CASSLAGGRAGYNEQFF
TRBD1,TRBV7-3,TRBJ1-2,.,TGTGCCAGCAGCGCGGGACAGGCCCTCCCCGGGGGCTACACCTTC,CASSAGQALPGGYTF
.,TRBV9,TRBJ2-2,few,TGTGCCAGCACCCTAGTCTCAGGGGATGCCGGGGAGCTGTTTTTT,CASTLVSGDAGELFF
TRBD1,TRBV6-5,TRBJ1-1,.,TGTGCCAGCAGTTACGCCGCAGGGGGCATGGCTAGGACTGAAGCTTTCTTT,CASSYAAGGMARTEAFF
TRBD2,TRBV7-6,TRBJ2-1,.,TGTGCCAGCAGCTCCCCCCAGGTAGCGGGGGTTAGCTCCTACAATGAGCAGTTCTTC,CASSSPQVAGVSSYNEQFF
.,TRBV5-6,TRBJ1-5,.,TGTGCCAGCAGCTTGGACGGCTTCAATCAGCCCCAGCATTTT,CASSLDGFNQPQHF
.,TRBV4-3,TRBJ2-6,few,TGCGCCAGTAGGGGGGCCAACGTCCTGACTTTC,CASRGANVLTF
TRBD1,TRBV20-1,TRBJ2-6,few,TGCAGTGGGGCGAGGGGGCTTGGGGCCAACGTCCTGACTTTC,CSGARGLGANVLTF
.,TRBV4-1,TRBJ1-4,.,TGCGCCAGCAGCCAAGATAGTCGCAGAGTTAAAGAAAAACTGTTTTTT,CASSQDSRRVKEKLFF
TRBD2,TRBV4-1,TRBJ2-7,many,TGCGCCAGCAGCCAAGGGACTAGCGCGATCTACGAGCAGTACTTC,CASSQGTSAIYEQYF
TRBD2,TRBV6-5,TRBJ2-5,.,TGTGCCAGCAGTTCCTGGTCTAGCGGCAGCCAAGAGACCCAGTACTTC,CASSSWSSGSQETQYF
.,TRBV27,TRBJ1-1,few,TGTGCCAGCAGTTTATCGGCGGCGGGACAGAACACTGAAGCTTTCTTT,CASSLSAAGQNTEAFF
.,TRBV12-3/TRBV12-4,TRBJ1-5,few,TGTGCCAGCAGTTTCTTTCCCGATAGCAATCAGCCCCAGCATTTT,CASSFFPDSNQPQHF
TRBD1,TRBV12-3/TRBV12-4,TRBJ1-4,many,TGTGCCAGCAGTTTTCAGGGGGCGGGTGAAAAACTGTTTTTT,CASSFQGAGEKLFF
TRBD1,TRBV4-1,TRBJ2-5,many,TGCGCCAGCAGCCTGGGACAGCTAGAGACCCAGTACTTC,CASSLGQLETQYF
.,TRBV1,TRBJ1-5,.,TGCACCAGCAGCCAAGGTTCCCCGGTTGATCAGCCCCAGCATTTT,CTSSQGSPVDQPQHF
TRBD1,TRBV12-3/TRBV12-4,TRBJ1-3,.,TGTGCCAGCGGCACGGGGACAGGATACGGTGGAAACACCATATATTTT,CASGTGTGYGGNTIYF
TRBD2,TRBV4-1,TRBJ2-5,few,TGCGCCAGCAGCCAAGGACTCCGACTAGCGGGGGACCAAGAGACCCAGTACTTC,CASSQGLRLAGDQETQYF
.,TRBV29-1,TRBJ2-6,few,TGCAGCGTTGACCACGGGTCTGGGGCCAACGTCCTGACTTTC,CSVDHGSGANVLTF
TRBD2,TRBV4-3,TRBJ2-2,many,TGCGCCAGCAGCCAAGTGGACGGGGGGGAAGCGCCCGGGGAGCTGTTTTTT,CASSQVDGGEAPGELFF
TRBD2,TRBV10-3,TRBJ2-3,many,TGTGCCATCAGTGAGTCCCCCACGACGACTAGCGGGGGCTATACAGATACGCAGTATTTT,CAISESPTTTSGGYTDTQYF
.,TRBV5-4,TRBJ2-1,few,TGTGCCAGCAGCTTGGCGGGCCCGGCGGACGATGAGCAGTTCTTC,CASSLAGPADDEQFF
.,TRBV6-2/TRBV6-3,TRBJ2-1,many,TGTGCCAGCAGCCTAATCGGTGTCAATGAGCAGTTCTTC,CASSLIGVNEQFF
.,TRBV12-3/TRBV12-4,TRBJ1-4,.,TGTGCCTTCAGTTTCATGCCAGACCGAAATGAAAAACTGTTTTTT,CAFSFMPDRNEKLFF
TRBD2,TRBV29-1,TRBJ2-1,.,TGCAGCGTTGAAGTTATCGGGGGGGGATACAATGAGCAGTTCTTC,CSVEVIGGGYNEQFF
.,TRBV25-1,TRBJ1-2,.,TGTGCCAGCAGTGTGGACCCTCACAATGGCTACACCTTC,CASSVDPHNGYTF
.,TRBV6-5,TRBJ2-1,many,TGTGCCAGCAGTTACGCCACTATCAATAATGAGCAGTTCTTC,CASSYATINNEQFF
.,TRBV19,TRBJ1-1,.,TGTGCCAGTGATATCCCTCCGGGGGGGGGAGCCGGCACTGAAGCTTTCTTT,CASDIPPGGGAGTEAFF